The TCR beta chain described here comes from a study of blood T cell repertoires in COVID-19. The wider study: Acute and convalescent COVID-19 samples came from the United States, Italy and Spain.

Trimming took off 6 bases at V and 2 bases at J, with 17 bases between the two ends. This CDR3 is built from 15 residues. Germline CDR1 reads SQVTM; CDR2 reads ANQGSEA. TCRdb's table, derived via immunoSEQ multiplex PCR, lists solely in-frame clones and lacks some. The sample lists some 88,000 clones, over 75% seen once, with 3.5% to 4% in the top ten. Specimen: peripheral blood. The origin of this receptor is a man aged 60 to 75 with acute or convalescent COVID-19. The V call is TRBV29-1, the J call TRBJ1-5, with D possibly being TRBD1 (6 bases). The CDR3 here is CSVRLSGAGNQPQHF. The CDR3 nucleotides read TGCAGCGTCCGCCTTTCAGGGGCGGGCAATCAGCCCCAGCATTTT.